This T cell receptor (beta chain) originates from a study of response to subunit inactivated influenza vaccine. CDR1 SGHAT and CDR2 FQDESV come from the germline V gene (reference sequence). The CDR3 sequence is 14 residues long. The V end was cut by 5 bases, the J end by 10 bases, with 15 bases between. This clonotype was counted ten times or more. Each CDR3 protein is one row after TCRdb ran MiXCR on the RT-PCR reads. The table has approximately 520,000 distinct CDR3 sequences, 16% seen once. The TCR comes from a man between 50 and 75 years old who received an inactivated influenza vaccine. The chain employs TRBV11-1 and TRBJ1-6; D is undetermined. The source material was CD4+ T cells sorted from PBMCs, sampled around 25 months after vaccination. CDR3 sequence: CASSPHATGSPLHF. The DNA for the CDR3 is TGTGCCAGCAGCCCCCATGCAACGGGGTCACCCCTCCACTTT. The full variable domain, completed using reference TRBV11-1 and TRBJ1-6, is EAEVAQSPRYKITEKSQAVAFWCDPISGHATLYWYRQILGQGPELLVQFQDESVVDDSQLPKDRFSAERLKGVDSTLKIQPAELGDSAMYLCASSPHATGSPLHFGNGTRLTVT.